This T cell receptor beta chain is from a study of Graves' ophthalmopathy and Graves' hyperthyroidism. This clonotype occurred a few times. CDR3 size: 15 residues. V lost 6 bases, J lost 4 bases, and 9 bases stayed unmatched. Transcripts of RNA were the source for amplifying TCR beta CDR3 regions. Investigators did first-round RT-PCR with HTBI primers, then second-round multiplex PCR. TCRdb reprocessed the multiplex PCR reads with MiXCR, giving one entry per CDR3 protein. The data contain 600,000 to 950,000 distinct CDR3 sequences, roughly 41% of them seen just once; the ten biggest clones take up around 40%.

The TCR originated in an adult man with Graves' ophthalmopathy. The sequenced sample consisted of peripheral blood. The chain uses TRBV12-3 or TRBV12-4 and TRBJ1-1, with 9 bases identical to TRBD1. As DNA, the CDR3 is TGTGCCAGCAGACGCGGACAGGGGCGGACCACTGAAGCTTTCTTT. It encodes CASRRGQGRTTEAFF.